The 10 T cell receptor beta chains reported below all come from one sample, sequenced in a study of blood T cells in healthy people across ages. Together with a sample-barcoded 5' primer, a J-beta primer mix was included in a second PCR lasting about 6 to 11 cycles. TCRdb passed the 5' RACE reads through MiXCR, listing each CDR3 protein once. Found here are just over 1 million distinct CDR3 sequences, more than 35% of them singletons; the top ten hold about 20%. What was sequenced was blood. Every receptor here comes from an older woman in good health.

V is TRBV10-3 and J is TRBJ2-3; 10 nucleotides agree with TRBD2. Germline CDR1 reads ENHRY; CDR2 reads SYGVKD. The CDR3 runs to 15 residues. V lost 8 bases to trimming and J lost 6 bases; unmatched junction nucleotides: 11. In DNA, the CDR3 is TGTGCCATCGGGGGTGAGGGGACTAGCGCCGATACGCAGTATTTT. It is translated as CAIGGEGTSADTQYF.

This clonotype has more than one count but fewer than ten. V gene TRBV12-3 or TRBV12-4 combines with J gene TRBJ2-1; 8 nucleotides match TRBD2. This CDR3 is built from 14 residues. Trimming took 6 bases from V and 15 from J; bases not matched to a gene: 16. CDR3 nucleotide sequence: TGTGCCAGCAGCCCCCGGGCCCGGACTAGCAGTCCGTTCTTC. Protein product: CASSPRARTSSPFF.

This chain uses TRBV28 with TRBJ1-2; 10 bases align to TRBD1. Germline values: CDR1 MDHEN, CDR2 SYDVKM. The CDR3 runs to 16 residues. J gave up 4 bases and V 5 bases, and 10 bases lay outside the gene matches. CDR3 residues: CASSPIPDRGLYGYTF. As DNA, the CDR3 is TGTGCCAGCAGTCCGATCCCCGACAGGGGGCTCTATGGCTACACCTTC.

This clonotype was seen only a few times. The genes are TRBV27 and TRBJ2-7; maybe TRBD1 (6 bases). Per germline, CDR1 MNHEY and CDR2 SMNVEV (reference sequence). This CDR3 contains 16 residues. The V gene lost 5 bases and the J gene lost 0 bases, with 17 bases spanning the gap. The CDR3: CASSPLTGLGSYEQYF. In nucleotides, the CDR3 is TGTGCCAGCAGTCCCCTAACAGGGTTGGGCTCCTACGAGCAGTACTTC.

DNA of the CDR3: TGTGCCAGCAGTCTCCTCGGGGCCCCCCAGGAGACCCAGTACTTC. It is translated as CASSLLGAPQETQYF. J is TRBJ2-5 and V is TRBV12-3 or TRBV12-4; D might be TRBD1 or TRBD2, each matching 5 bases. V gave up 5 bases and J gave up 5 bases, with 18 bases separating them. CDR3 length equals 15 residues.

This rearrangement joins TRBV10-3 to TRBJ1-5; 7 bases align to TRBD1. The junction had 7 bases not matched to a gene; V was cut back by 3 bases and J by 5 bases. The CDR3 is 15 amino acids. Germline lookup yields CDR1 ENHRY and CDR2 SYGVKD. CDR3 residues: CAISERTGSDQPQHF. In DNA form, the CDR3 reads TGTGCCATCAGTGAACGGACAGGAAGCGATCAGCCCCAGCATTTT.

The CDR3 DNA reads TGTGCCAGCAGCCTAAGGTGGGACAGGGGATATAATGAGCAGTTCTTC. Encoded protein: CASSLRWDRGYNEQFF. The genes are TRBV28 and TRBJ2-1, with 10 nucleotides matching TRBD1. V shed 6 bases and J 7 bases; nucleotides not matched to a gene: 12. This CDR3 is 16 amino acids long. Germline CDR1 MDHEN, CDR2 SYDVKM.

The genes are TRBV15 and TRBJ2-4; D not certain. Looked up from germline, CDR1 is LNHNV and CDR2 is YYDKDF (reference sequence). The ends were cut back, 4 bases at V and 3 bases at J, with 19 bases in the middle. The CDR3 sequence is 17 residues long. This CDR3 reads CATSTEVNLAFKNIQYF. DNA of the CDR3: TGTGCCACCAGCACAGAGGTTAATTTAGCCTTCAAAAACATTCAGTACTTC. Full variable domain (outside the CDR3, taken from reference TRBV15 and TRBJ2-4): DAMVIQNPRYQVTQFGKPVTLSCSQTLNHNVMYWYQQKSSQAPKLLFHYYDKDFNNEADTPDNFQSRRPNTSFCFLDIRSPGLGDTAMYLCATSTEVNLAFKNIQYFGAGTRLSVL.

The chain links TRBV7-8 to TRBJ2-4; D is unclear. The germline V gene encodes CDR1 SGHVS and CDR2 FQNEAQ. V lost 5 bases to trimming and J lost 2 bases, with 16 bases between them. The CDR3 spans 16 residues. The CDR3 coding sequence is TGTGCCAGCAGCGTGGCGCGAGGAGCCTCCAAAAACATTCAGTACTTC. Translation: CASSVARGASKNIQYF.

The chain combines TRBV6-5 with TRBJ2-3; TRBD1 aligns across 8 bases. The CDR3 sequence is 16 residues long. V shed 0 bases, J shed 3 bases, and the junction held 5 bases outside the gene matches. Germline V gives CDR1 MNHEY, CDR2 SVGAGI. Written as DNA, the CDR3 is TGTGCCAGCAGTTACTCAGAACAGGGGGTGACAGATACGCAGTATTTT. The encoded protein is CASSYSEQGVTDTQYF.